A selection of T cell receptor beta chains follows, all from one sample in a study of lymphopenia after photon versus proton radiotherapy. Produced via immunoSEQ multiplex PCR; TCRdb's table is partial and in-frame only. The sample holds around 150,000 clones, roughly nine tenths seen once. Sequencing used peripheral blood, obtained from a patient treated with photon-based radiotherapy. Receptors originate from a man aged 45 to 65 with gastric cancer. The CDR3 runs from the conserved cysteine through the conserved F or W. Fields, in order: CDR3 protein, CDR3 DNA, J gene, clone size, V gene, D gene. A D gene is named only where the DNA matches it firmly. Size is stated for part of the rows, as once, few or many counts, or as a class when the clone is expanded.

cdr3_aa: CASSTRTGGAEGYTF; cdr3_nt: TGCGCCAGCAGCACAAGGACAGGGGGCGCGGAAGGCTACACCTTC; j_call: TRBJ1-2; clone_size: few; v_call: TRBV5-1; d_call: TRBD1
cdr3_aa: CASSRTKGAFLREEHGYTF; cdr3_nt: TGTGCCAGCAGCCGGACGAAGGGCGCGTTTCTTCGGGAGGAGCATGGCTACACCTTC; j_call: TRBJ1-2; clone_size: .; v_call: TRBV9; d_call: .
cdr3_aa: CASSGQENEKLFF; cdr3_nt: TGTGCCAGCTCAGGACAGGAGAATGAAAAACTGTTTTTT; j_call: TRBJ1-4; clone_size: once; v_call: TRBV18; d_call: TRBD1
cdr3_aa: CAISEQAGKGDYEQYF; cdr3_nt: TGTGCCATCAGTGAGCAGGCTGGGAAGGGAGACTACGAGCAGTACTTC; j_call: TRBJ2-7; clone_size: .; v_call: TRBV10-3; d_call: .
cdr3_aa: CASISIRGVYYEQYF; cdr3_nt: TGTGCCAGCATCTCCATCCGGGGGGTTTACTACGAGCAGTACTTC; j_call: TRBJ2-7; clone_size: .; v_call: TRBV7-8; d_call: TRBD2
cdr3_aa: CASRLGNNEQFF; cdr3_nt: TGTGCCAGCAGACTAGGAAACAATGAGCAGTTCTTC; j_call: TRBJ2-1; clone_size: .; v_call: TRBV7-2; d_call: .
cdr3_aa: CASRTSYRVLGTYEQYF; cdr3_nt: TGTGCAAGTCGCACGAGTTACAGGGTCCTTGGCACCTACGAGCAGTACTTC; j_call: TRBJ2-7; clone_size: .; v_call: TRBV12-2; d_call: .
cdr3_aa: CASSLGRAGDYTEAFF; cdr3_nt: TGTGCCAGCAGCTTAGGTAGGGCGGGGGATTACACTGAAGCTTTCTTT; j_call: TRBJ1-1; clone_size: once; v_call: TRBV7-2; d_call: .
cdr3_aa: CASSKDRGLSYEQYF; cdr3_nt: TGTGCCAGTAGTAAGGACAGGGGCCTCTCCTACGAGCAGTACTTC; j_call: TRBJ2-7; clone_size: few; v_call: TRBV19; d_call: TRBD1
cdr3_aa: CASSLLASGLSQETQYF; cdr3_nt: TGTGCCAGCAGCCTCCTTGCTAGCGGCCTTAGCCAAGAGACCCAGTACTTC; j_call: TRBJ2-5; clone_size: .; v_call: TRBV7-9; d_call: TRBD2
cdr3_aa: CASSYPEGRAGNTIYF; cdr3_nt: TGTGCCAGCAGTTACCCGGAGGGAAGGGCTGGAAACACCATATATTTT; j_call: TRBJ1-3; clone_size: .; v_call: TRBV6-5; d_call: .
cdr3_aa: CASSLTTGVAGYTF; cdr3_nt: TGCGCCAGCAGCTTAACGACAGGTGTCGCTGGCTACACCTTC; j_call: TRBJ1-2; clone_size: .; v_call: TRBV5-1; d_call: .
cdr3_aa: CASSKGTGNQPQHF; cdr3_nt: TGTGCCAGTAGTAAGGGGACAGGAAATCAGCCCCAGCATTTT; j_call: TRBJ1-5; clone_size: .; v_call: TRBV19; d_call: TRBD1
cdr3_aa: CASSSSTSGTYEQYF; cdr3_nt: TGTGCCAGCAGCTCCTCGACTAGCGGGACCTACGAGCAGTACTTC; j_call: TRBJ2-7; clone_size: .; v_call: TRBV7-9; d_call: TRBD2
cdr3_aa: CASSYSVARGNEQYF; cdr3_nt: TGTGCCAGCAGTTACTCTGTTGCCAGGGGTAACGAGCAGTACTTC; j_call: TRBJ2-7; clone_size: .; v_call: TRBV6-5; d_call: .
cdr3_aa: CATSREAGAKNIQYF; cdr3_nt: TGTGCCACCAGCAGAGAGGCGGGAGCCAAAAACATTCAGTACTTC; j_call: TRBJ2-4; clone_size: few; v_call: TRBV15; d_call: .
cdr3_aa: CASSLGLAGYNEQFF; cdr3_nt: TGTGCCAGCAGCTTGGGACTAGCGGGCTACAATGAGCAGTTCTTC; j_call: TRBJ2-1; clone_size: .; v_call: TRBV5-6; d_call: TRBD2
cdr3_aa: CASSLTLNEQYF; cdr3_nt: TGTGCCAGCAGCTTAACACTAAACGAGCAGTACTTC; j_call: TRBJ2-7; clone_size: .; v_call: TRBV7-9; d_call: .
cdr3_aa: CASSLARHGDRRHYGYTF; cdr3_nt: TGTGCCAGCAGCTTAGCCAGACATGGGGACAGAAGGCACTATGGCTACACCTTC; j_call: TRBJ1-2; clone_size: .; v_call: TRBV7-9; d_call: TRBD1
cdr3_aa: CSVAKGGLAYNEQFF; cdr3_nt: TGCAGCGTAGCGAAGGGGGGACTAGCTTACAATGAGCAGTTCTTC; j_call: TRBJ2-1; clone_size: .; v_call: TRBV29-1; d_call: TRBD2
cdr3_aa: CASSSGGQGYTGELFF; cdr3_nt: TGTGCCAGCAGCTCGGGGGGACAGGGATACACCGGGGAGCTGTTTTTT; j_call: TRBJ2-2; clone_size: .; v_call: TRBV5-4; d_call: TRBD1
cdr3_aa: CASRGTYTEAFF; cdr3_nt: TGTGCCAGCAGGGGCACTTACACTGAAGCTTTCTTT; j_call: TRBJ1-1; clone_size: .; v_call: TRBV6-5; d_call: .
cdr3_aa: CASSPRHRNNYEQYF; cdr3_nt: TGTGCCAGTAGTCCCCGACACCGAAACAACTACGAGCAGTACTTC; j_call: TRBJ2-7; clone_size: .; v_call: TRBV19; d_call: .
cdr3_aa: CASSHDRVNEQFF; cdr3_nt: TGCGCCAGCAGTCACGACAGAGTCAATGAGCAGTTCTTC; j_call: TRBJ2-1; clone_size: .; v_call: TRBV10-1; d_call: .
cdr3_aa: CASTTTGTRYGYTF; cdr3_nt: TGTGCCAGCACCACGACAGGGACGCGCTATGGCTACACCTTC; j_call: TRBJ1-2; clone_size: .; v_call: TRBV7-9; d_call: TRBD1
cdr3_aa: CASSERLAATGELFF; cdr3_nt: TGTGCCAGCAGTGAACGGCTAGCGGCTACCGGGGAGCTGTTTTTT; j_call: TRBJ2-2; clone_size: few; v_call: TRBV6-1; d_call: TRBD2
cdr3_aa: CASSLDGIDQPQHF; cdr3_nt: TGCGCCAGCAGCTTGGACGGAATTGATCAGCCCCAGCATTTT; j_call: TRBJ1-5; clone_size: .; v_call: TRBV5-1; d_call: .